This entry lists 15 T cell receptor beta chains sequenced from one sample in a study of T cell responses to AZD1222 COVID-19 vaccine. Clones were sequenced by immunoSEQ multiplex PCR, and TCRdb holds only the in-frame ones, with some missing. The table has about 140,000 clones, just under 95% seen once. The sample was peripheral blood, taken on day 0 of AZD1222 vaccination. All receptors come from an adult in good health.

The chain couples TRBV6-1 to TRBJ1-2; 8 nucleotides agree with TRBD1. CDR3 size: 16 residues. J was trimmed by 4 bases and V by 1 base; bases with no gene match: 8. The V gene's germline CDR1 is MNHNS and CDR2 SASEGT. DNA for the CDR3: TGTGCCAGCAGTGAAGGGGCTCAGGGGGCTCTCTATGGCTACACCTTC. Protein: CASSEGAQGALYGYTF.

The chain has TRBV29-1 and TRBJ1-1; TRBD1 matches 7 bases. There are 13 residues in the CDR3. The ends lost 6 bases at V and 0 bases at J; junction bases unmatched: 4. Per germline, CDR1 SQVTM and CDR2 ANQGSEA. CDR3 sequence (DNA): TGCAGCGTATCGGGACAGCTGAACACTGAAGCTTTCTTT. Protein sequence: CSVSGQLNTEAFF.

The chain carries TRBV5-8 and TRBJ2-7; weak D call: TRBD2 (5 bases). The germline V gene has CDR1 SGHTS and CDR2 YDEGEE. There are 16 residues in the CDR3. Trimming took 4 bases from V and 2 from J, leaving 19 bases between them. In DNA form, the CDR3 reads TGTGCCAGCAGCCTGGGGTGGGATACTAGTGCCTACGAGCAGTACTTC. Residues: CASSLGWDTSAYEQYF.

The genes are TRBV6-1 and TRBJ2-3; D is perhaps TRBD1 (5 bases). The CDR3 is made up of 15 amino acids. CDR1 and CDR2 (germline): MNHNS, SASEGT. The V and J ends lost 2 bases and 1 base respectively, with 10 bases between them. The CDR3 region is CASSERTLGTDTQYF. The CDR3 DNA sequence: TGTGCCAGCAGTGAACGGACACTCGGCACAGATACGCAGTATTTT.

The chain recombines TRBV6-1 with TRBJ1-1; 9 nucleotides align to TRBD1. Trimming took 0 bases from V and 4 from J; bases not matched to a gene: 6. This CDR3 has 16 residues. Germline assignment: CDR1 MNHNS and CDR2 SASEGT. In nucleotides, the CDR3 is TGTGCCAGCAGTGAAGCTCCGGACAGGGGAGGCACTGAAGCTTTCTTT. It codes for CASSEAPDRGGTEAFF.

The rearrangement joins TRBV5-6 to TRBJ1-3; TRBD1 agrees at 8 bases. Germline V gene data show CDR1 as SGHDT and CDR2 as YYEEEE. This CDR3 has 16 amino acids. V trimming: 1 base; J trimming: 4 bases; junction bases outside the gene matches: 7. The CDR3 bases are TGTGCCAGCAGCTTGTTCAGGGGGCCTGCCGGAAACACCATATATTTT. The encoded protein is CASSLFRGPAGNTIYF.

The chain has TRBV5-1 and TRBJ1-4, with TRBD1 as a possible D gene (6 bases). The V gene's germline CDR1 is SGHRS and CDR2 YFSETQ. The germline V and J ends were trimmed by 5 bases and 8 bases, with 13 bases remaining between them. The CDR3 is 13 residues long. This CDR3 reads CASRRDRNEKLFF. The CDR3 DNA reads TGCGCCAGCAGGCGAGACAGGAACGAAAAACTGTTTTTT.

The chain joins TRBV29-1 to TRBJ1-5, with D uncertain. The germline V gene encodes CDR1 SQVTM and CDR2 ANQGSEA. This CDR3 is built from 18 residues. V lost 0 bases to trimming and J lost 0 bases, with 18 bases between them. The CDR3 coding sequence is TGCAGCGTTGAAGATCGGTCGGGTCATCCTTATAGCAATCAGCCCCAGCATTTT. Translated, it gives CSVEDRSGHPYSNQPQHF.

The chain carries TRBV9 and TRBJ2-1, with 7 bases matching TRBD1. Germline loops: CDR1 SGDLS, CDR2 YYNGEE. The CDR3 length is 12 residues. V gave up 10 bases and J gave up 3 bases; unmatched junction bases: 4. The CDR3 here is CAVRQGYNEQFF. The CDR3 DNA reads TGTGCCGTTCGACAGGGCTACAATGAGCAGTTCTTC. Variable domain in full (rest from reference TRBV9 and TRBJ2-1): DSGVTQTPKHLITATGQRVTLRCSPRSGDLSVYWYQQSLDQGLQFLIQYYNGEERAKGNILERFSAQQFPDLHSELNLSSLELGDSALYFCAVRQGYNEQFFGPGTRLTVL.

The CDR3 nucleotides read TGCGCCAGCGAAGGGCTAGCGGGAAGGTACGAGCAGTACTTC. Residues: CASEGLAGRYEQYF. The chain recombines TRBV10-2 with TRBJ2-7; 9 bases map to TRBD2. The germline gives CDR1 WSHSY, CDR2 SAAADI. V shed 8 bases, J shed 4 bases, and the junction held 9 bases outside the gene matches. The CDR3 is 14 residues long.

This clone was seen only a few times. The chain employs TRBV18 and TRBJ2-2, with 12 bases aligning to TRBD1. J lost 7 bases, V lost 0 bases, and 9 bases had no gene match. CDR1 is KGHSH, CDR2 LQKENI, per germline. The CDR3 has 18 amino acids. The CDR3 loop is CASSPPGTGGAGYGELFF. CDR3 nucleotide sequence: TGTGCCAGCTCACCACCGGGGACAGGGGGCGCCGGCTACGGGGAGCTGTTTTTT. Variable domain in full (rest from reference TRBV18 and TRBJ2-2): NAGVMQNPRHLVRRRGQEARLRCSPMKGHSHVYWYRQLPEEGLKFMVYLQKENIIDESGMPKERFSAEFPKEGPSILRIQQVVRGDSAAYFCASSPPGTGGAGYGELFFGEGSRLTVL.

This clone appeared once. This rearrangement joins TRBV9 to TRBJ2-2; D remains ambiguous. V was trimmed by 3 bases and J by 3 bases, leaving 9 bases between them. The germline V gene encodes CDR1 SGDLS and CDR2 YYNGEE. The CDR3 is 14 residues long. The CDR3 is CASSARTDTGELFF. CDR3 sequence (DNA): TGTGCCAGCAGCGCAAGGACGGACACCGGGGAGCTGTTTTTT.

CDR3 DNA: TGTGCCAGCAGCAAGGGACAGTATAATTCACCCCTCCACTTT. Protein: CASSKGQYNSPLHF. The rearrangement links TRBV9 to TRBJ1-6, with 7 bases fitting TRBD1. The J segment lost 4 bases and the V segment lost 4 bases, leaving 2 bases of the junction unmatched. In germline, CDR1 is SGDLS, CDR2 YYNGEE. This CDR3 comprises 14 residues.

Note on this clone: Because the CDR3's place on the DNA is in doubt, the DNA is left out and the CDR3 is given as listed by TCRdb. The chain employs TRBV21-1 and TRBJ2-3; the tabulated D call, TRBD1, remains unverified against the DNA. TRBV21-1 is designated a pseudogene. The CDR3 is 17 amino acids long, termini counted. The CDR3 is CASSKVGRGTPADTQYF.

Regarding this clone: At the DNA level, this CDR3 is encoded by other sequences in the same sample as well. The rearrangement joins TRBV5-1 to TRBJ2-7; 10 bases are a match to TRBD2. Germline V gene lookup returns CDR1 SGHRS and CDR2 YFSETQ. Trimming removed 4 bases from V and 2 bases from J; junction bases left unmatched: 3. The CDR3 has 14 residues. The CDR3 reads CASSLGTSAYEQYF. As DNA, the CDR3 is TGCGCCAGCAGCCTCGGGACTAGCGCCTACGAGCAGTACTTC.